The 9 T cell receptor beta chains below all came from one sample that was sequenced in a study of blood T cell repertoires in COVID-19. TCRdb keeps only in-frame clones here, not all; method: immunoSEQ multiplex PCR. Among about 45,000 clones listed, roughly nine tenths were seen once. Sequenced input: peripheral blood. All receptors derive from a man aged 70 or older with active COVID-19.

This clone was observed a single time. V usage is TRBV5-6 and J usage is TRBJ2-4; D remains unclear. Per the germline V gene, CDR1 is SGHDT and CDR2 is YYEEEE. Between the trimmed V and J ends, which lost 6 bases and 3 bases, there was a span of 22 bases. This CDR3 contains 17 residues. In nucleotides, the CDR3 is TGTGCCAGCACCCGCGATCTGAGGCCCGCTGGCAAAAACATTCAGTACTTC. Translated, it gives CASTRDLRPAGKNIQYF.

The chain links TRBV5-1 to TRBJ2-2; 8 bases align to TRBD1. After removal of 6 bases from V and 1 base from J, the junction contained 2 bases not matched to a gene. The CDR3 runs 14 residues. The germline V gene encodes CDR1 SGHRS and CDR2 YFSETQ. CDR3 in DNA: TGCGCCAGCACAGGACAGGGGAACACCGGGGAGCTGTTTTTT. It codes for CASTGQGNTGELFF. Combining the CDR3 with reference TRBV5-1 and TRBJ2-2 gives the whole variable domain KAGVTQTPRYLIKTRGQQVTLSCSPISGHRSVSWYQQTPGQGLQFLFEYFSETQRNKGNFPGRFSGRQFSNSRSEMNVSTLELGDSALYLCASTGQGNTGELFFGEGSRLTVL.

This CDR3 reads CASSDGTNSGNTIYF. The CDR3, as DNA: TGTGCCAGCAGCGACGGGACTAACTCTGGAAACACCATATATTTT. This chain uses TRBV9 with TRBJ1-3, with D maybe TRBD1 (5 bases). The ends were cut back, 3 bases at V and 0 bases at J, with 10 bases in the middle. This CDR3 spans 15 amino acids. Per germline, CDR1 SGDLS and CDR2 YYNGEE. The whole variable domain, remainder taken from reference TRBV9 and TRBJ1-3, is DSGVTQTPKHLITATGQRVTLRCSPRSGDLSVYWYQQSLDQGLQFLIQYYNGEERAKGNILERFSAQQFPDLHSELNLSSLELGDSALYFCASSDGTNSGNTIYFGEGSWLTVV.

V is TRBV30 and J is TRBJ2-5; tentative D call: TRBD1 (6 bases). The V end lost 0 bases, the J end lost 5 bases, and 13 bases lay between the germline ends. The length of the CDR3 is 14 residues. Germline CDR1 reads GTSNPN; CDR2 reads SVGIG (reference sequence). In DNA, the CDR3 is TGTGCCTGGAGTGTATTGGCAGGGGCGGAGACCCAGTACTTC. Translation: CAWSVLAGAETQYF.

The chain employs TRBV29-1 and TRBJ1-1; 9 bases agree with TRBD1. Germline loops: CDR1 SQVTM, CDR2 ANQGSEA. The length of the CDR3 is 14 residues. After removal of 6 bases from V and 4 bases from J, the junction contained 9 bases not matched to a gene. The CDR3 is CSVVPGTGSTEAFF. CDR3 DNA sequence: TGCAGCGTAGTACCCGGGACAGGGAGCACTGAAGCTTTCTTT.

This chain uses TRBV3-1 (or the pseudogene TRBV3-2) with TRBJ2-5; TRBD2 agrees at 7 bases. The CDR3 runs 18 residues. V shed 0 bases and J 4 bases; nucleotides not matched to a gene: 14. Germline CDR1 reads LGHDT; CDR2 reads YNNKEL (reference sequence). This CDR3 reads CASSQERRSGNPVETQYF. DNA for the CDR3: TGTGCCAGCAGCCAAGAACGTAGGAGCGGGAACCCAGTAGAGACCCAGTACTTC.

The chain has TRBV11-2 and TRBJ2-5; the D gene is possibly TRBD1 (6 bases). Germline CDR1 and CDR2: SGHAT and FQNNGV. V was shortened by 4 bases and J by 2 bases, with 11 bases between the two germline ends. This CDR3 has 14 amino acids. The CDR3 coding sequence is TGTGCCAGCAGCTCCCAGGGGTCACAAGAGACCCAGTACTTC. Protein: CASSSQGSQETQYF. The whole variable domain, remainder taken from reference TRBV11-2 and TRBJ2-5, is EAGVAQSPRYKIIEKRQSVAFWCNPISGHATLYWYQQILGQGPKLLIQFQNNGVVDDSQLPKDRFSAERLKGVDSTLKIQPAKLEDSAVYLCASSSQGSQETQYFGPGTRLLVL.

This clone has only one observation. V is TRBV7-2 and J is TRBJ1-6, with D perhaps TRBD1 (6 bases). V was trimmed by 5 bases and J by 6 bases, leaving 17 bases between them. The CDR3 length is 16 residues. CDR1 and CDR2 from the germline V gene are SGHTA and FQGNSA. The CDR3 loop reads CASSPDSRGGNSPLHF. The CDR3 nucleotides are TGTGCCAGCAGCCCGGACAGTCGAGGGGGTAATTCACCCCTCCACTTT.

The chain couples TRBV3-1 (or the pseudogene TRBV3-2) to TRBJ1-4, with D possibly TRBD1 on 5 matching bases. V lost 2 bases to trimming and J lost 0 bases, with 10 bases between them. CDR3 length: 16 residues. The V gene's germline CDR1 is LGHDT and CDR2 YNNKEL (reference sequence). This chain's CDR3 is CASSQPDSSTNEKLFF. The CDR3 nucleotides read TGTGCCAGCAGCCAACCAGACAGCTCAACTAATGAAAAACTGTTTTTT.